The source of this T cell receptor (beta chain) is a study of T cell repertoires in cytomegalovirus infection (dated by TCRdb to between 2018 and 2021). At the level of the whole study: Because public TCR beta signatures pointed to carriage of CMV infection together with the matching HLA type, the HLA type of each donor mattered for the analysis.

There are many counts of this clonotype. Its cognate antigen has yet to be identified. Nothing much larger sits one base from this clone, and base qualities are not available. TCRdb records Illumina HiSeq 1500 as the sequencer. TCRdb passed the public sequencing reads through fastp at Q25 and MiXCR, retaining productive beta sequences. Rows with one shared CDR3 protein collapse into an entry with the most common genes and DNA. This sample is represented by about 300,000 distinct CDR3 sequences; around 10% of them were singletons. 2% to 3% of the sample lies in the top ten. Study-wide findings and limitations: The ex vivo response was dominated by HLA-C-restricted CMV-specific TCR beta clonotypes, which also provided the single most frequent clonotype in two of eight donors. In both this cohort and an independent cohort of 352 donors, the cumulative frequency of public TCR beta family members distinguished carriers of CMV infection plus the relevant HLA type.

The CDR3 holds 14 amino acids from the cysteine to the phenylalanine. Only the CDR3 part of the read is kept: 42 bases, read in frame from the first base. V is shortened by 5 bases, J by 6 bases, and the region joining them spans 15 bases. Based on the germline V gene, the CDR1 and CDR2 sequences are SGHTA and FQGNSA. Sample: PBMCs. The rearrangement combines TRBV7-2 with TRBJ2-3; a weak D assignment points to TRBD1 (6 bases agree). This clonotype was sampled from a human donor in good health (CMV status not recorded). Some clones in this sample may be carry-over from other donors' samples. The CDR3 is CASSTQGVGDTQYF. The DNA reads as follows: TGTGCCAGCAGCACACAGGGAGTTGGGGATACGCAGTATTTT. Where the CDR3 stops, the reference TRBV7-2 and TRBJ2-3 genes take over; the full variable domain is GAGVSQSPSNKVTEKGKDVELRCDPISGHTALYWYRQSLGQGLEFLIYFQGNSAPDKSGLPSDRFSAERTGGSVSTLTIQRTQQEDSAVYLCASSTQGVGDTQYFGPGTRLTVL.